What follows is one TCR beta chain and its context. Both 60 Vbeta primers and 13 Jbeta primers went into the PCR. As handled by the study authors: Unique TCR beta chains numbered around 80 million in a later analysis, with some 9.9 million shared. Generated by immunoSEQ multiplex PCR, the TCRdb table keeps only in-frame clones and is missing some. V, J and clone size derive from that table, while D and trimming were established from the DNA sequence. Here the sample spans more than 130,000 clones, 60% to 85% being singletons. The record originates from a study of cytomegalovirus exposure and HLA in healthy donors. V lost 2 bases to trimming and J lost 12 bases, with 14 bases between them. Germline V gene lookup returns CDR1 MNHNS and CDR2 SASEGT. The CDR3 contains 13 residues.

Material: PBMCs. The sequence was obtained from a male donor in good health and CMV-seronegative. J is TRBJ2-1 and V is TRBV6-1; D is uncertain. CDR3 sequence: CASSEPRVGSQFF. CDR3 DNA: TGTGCCAGCAGTGAACCCCGGGTCGGATCGCAGTTCTTC.